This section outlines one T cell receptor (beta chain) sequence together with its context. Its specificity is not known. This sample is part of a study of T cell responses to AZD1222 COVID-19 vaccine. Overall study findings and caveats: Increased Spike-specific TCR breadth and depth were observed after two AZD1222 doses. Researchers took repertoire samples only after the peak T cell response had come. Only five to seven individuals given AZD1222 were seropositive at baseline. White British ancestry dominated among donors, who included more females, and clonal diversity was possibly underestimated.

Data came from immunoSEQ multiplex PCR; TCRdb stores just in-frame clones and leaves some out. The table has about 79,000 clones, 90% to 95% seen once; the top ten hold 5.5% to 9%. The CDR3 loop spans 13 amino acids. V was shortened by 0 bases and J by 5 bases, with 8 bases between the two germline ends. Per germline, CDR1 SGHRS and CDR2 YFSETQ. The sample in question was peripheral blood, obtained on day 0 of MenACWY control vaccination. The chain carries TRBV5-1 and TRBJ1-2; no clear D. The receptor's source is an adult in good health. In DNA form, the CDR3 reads TGCGCCAGCAGCTTGGAACAGCAGTATGGCTACACCTTC. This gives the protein CASSLEQQYGYTF. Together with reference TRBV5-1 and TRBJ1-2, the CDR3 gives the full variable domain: KAGVTQTPRYLIKTRGQQVTLSCSPISGHRSVSWYQQTPGQGLQFLFEYFSETQRNKGNFPGRFSGRQFSNSRSEMNVSTLELGDSALYLCASSLEQQYGYTFGSGTRLTVV.